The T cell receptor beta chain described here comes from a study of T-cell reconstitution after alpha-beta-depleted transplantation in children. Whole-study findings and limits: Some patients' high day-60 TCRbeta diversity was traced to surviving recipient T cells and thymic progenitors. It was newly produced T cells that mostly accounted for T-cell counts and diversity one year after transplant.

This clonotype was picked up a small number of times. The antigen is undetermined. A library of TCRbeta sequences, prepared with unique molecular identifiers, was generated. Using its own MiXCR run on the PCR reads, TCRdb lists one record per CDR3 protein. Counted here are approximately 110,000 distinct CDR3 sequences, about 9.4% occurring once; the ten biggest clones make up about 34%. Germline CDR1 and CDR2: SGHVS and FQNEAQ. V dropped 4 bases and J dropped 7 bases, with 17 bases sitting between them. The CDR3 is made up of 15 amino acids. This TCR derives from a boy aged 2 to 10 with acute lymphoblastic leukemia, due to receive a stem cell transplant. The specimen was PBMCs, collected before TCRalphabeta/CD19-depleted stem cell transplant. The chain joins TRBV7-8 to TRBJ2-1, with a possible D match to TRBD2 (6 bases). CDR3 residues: CASSYLTSFGNEQFF. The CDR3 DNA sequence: TGTGCCAGCAGCTATCTTACTAGCTTCGGGAATGAGCAGTTCTTC.